The rows below give T cell receptor beta chains drawn from one sample of a study of cytomegalovirus exposure and HLA in healthy donors. The protocol was immunoSEQ multiplex PCR, while the TCRdb copy is restricted to in-frame clones and leaves out a portion. The table lists fewer than 110,000 clones, over 65% of them singletons, with around 15% in the top ten. Material for sequencing was PBMCs. The receptors originated from a woman in her forties in good health and CMV-seropositive. The CDR3 runs from the conserved cysteine through the conserved F or W. A D gene is named only where the DNA matches it firmly. Rows may omit the clone size; those that give it use once, few, many or a size class.

v_gene: TRBV5-1; d_gene: .; j_gene: TRBJ1-1; abundance: few; CDR3nt: TGCGCCAGCAGCTTGGGGCCCTCGAACACTGAAGCTTTCTTT; CDR3aa: CASSLGPSNTEAFF
v_gene: TRBV30; d_gene: .; j_gene: TRBJ1-1; abundance: few; CDR3nt: TGTGCCTGGACTTCGGGTGGGAACACTGAAGCTTTCTTT; CDR3aa: CAWTSGGNTEAFF
v_gene: TRBV5-1; d_gene: TRBD1; j_gene: TRBJ2-2; abundance: .; CDR3nt: TGCGCCAGCAGCTACTACTCAATGACAGGGGGGAACACCGGGGAGCTGTTTTTT; CDR3aa: CASSYYSMTGGNTGELFF
v_gene: TRBV25-1; d_gene: TRBD2; j_gene: TRBJ2-5; abundance: .; CDR3nt: TGTGCCAGCAGTGAAACCCGTCGTAGCGGGGGCCTCCAAGAGACCCAGTACTTC; CDR3aa: CASSETRRSGGLQETQYF
v_gene: TRBV5-1; d_gene: .; j_gene: TRBJ2-2; abundance: .; CDR3nt: TGCGCCAGCAGCTTGGGGTCAGGGACCGGGGAGCTGTTTTTT; CDR3aa: CASSLGSGTGELFF
v_gene: TRBV4-3; d_gene: TRBD2; j_gene: TRBJ2-3; abundance: .; CDR3nt: TGCGCCAGCAGCCACTTCTTAGGTGGCAGCGGGGGAGTATCAGATACGCAGTATTTT; CDR3aa: CASSHFLGGSGGVSDTQYF
v_gene: TRBV11-2; d_gene: TRBD2; j_gene: TRBJ2-2; abundance: .; CDR3nt: TGTGCCAGCAGCTTAGATTGGAGCGGGGGCCCCACCGGGGAGCTGTTTTTT; CDR3aa: CASSLDWSGGPTGELFF
v_gene: TRBV9; d_gene: TRBD2; j_gene: TRBJ2-3; abundance: .; CDR3nt: TGTGCCAGCGGCCCGGCCCGGGGGGGAACAGATACGCAGTATTTT; CDR3aa: CASGPARGGTDTQYF
v_gene: TRBV5-1; d_gene: TRBD2; j_gene: TRBJ2-5; abundance: .; CDR3nt: TGCGCCAGCAGCTTCGCTAGCGGGGAAGAGACCCAGTACTTC; CDR3aa: CASSFASGEETQYF
v_gene: TRBV6-1; d_gene: .; j_gene: TRBJ1-5; abundance: .; CDR3nt: TGTGCCAGCAGTGGCCGGGGTTCCGGCCAGCCCCAGCATTTT; CDR3aa: CASSGRGSGQPQHF
v_gene: TRBV9; d_gene: TRBD1; j_gene: TRBJ2-1; abundance: once; CDR3nt: TGTGCCAGCAGCGCGACAGGGGACACCTACAATGAGCAGTTCTTC; CDR3aa: CASSATGDTYNEQFF
v_gene: TRBV6-1; d_gene: .; j_gene: TRBJ1-2; abundance: .; CDR3nt: TGTGCCAGCAGTGAATGGTCGAGTCTCTATGGCTACACCTTC; CDR3aa: CASSEWSSLYGYTF
v_gene: TRBV7-2; d_gene: TRBD1; j_gene: TRBJ1-5; abundance: .; CDR3nt: TGTGCCAGCAGCGGAGGACAGGGGGCTCATCAGCCCCAGCATTTT; CDR3aa: CASSGGQGAHQPQHF
v_gene: TRBV7-2; d_gene: .; j_gene: TRBJ2-7; abundance: .; CDR3nt: TGTGCCAGCAGGCCAGCGCTTGTGGGTACCTACGAGCAGTACTTC; CDR3aa: CASRPALVGTYEQYF
v_gene: TRBV4-2; d_gene: .; j_gene: TRBJ2-3; abundance: .; CDR3nt: TGTGCCAGCAGCCAAGACCGGACTAGCACAGATACGCAGTATTTT; CDR3aa: CASSQDRTSTDTQYF
v_gene: TRBV30; d_gene: TRBD1; j_gene: TRBJ1-6; abundance: .; CDR3nt: TGTGCCTGGTCGGGACAGCGTACGCTTGTGTTCTATAATTCACCCCTCCACTTT; CDR3aa: CAWSGQRTLVFYNSPLHF
v_gene: TRBV5-1; d_gene: .; j_gene: TRBJ2-5; abundance: .; CDR3nt: TGCGCCAGCAGCACAGGTGCCCTTCAAGAGACCCAGTACTTC; CDR3aa: CASSTGALQETQYF
v_gene: TRBV10-3; d_gene: TRBD2; j_gene: TRBJ2-1; abundance: .; CDR3nt: TGTGCCATCAGGACCATGACTAGCCGTAGAAATGAGCAGTTCTTC; CDR3aa: CAIRTMTSRRNEQFF
v_gene: TRBV5-1; d_gene: TRBD2; j_gene: TRBJ2-1; abundance: once; CDR3nt: TGCGCCAGCAGCTTGGCTCGGACTAGCGGGGGGCAATACAATGAGCAGTTCTTC; CDR3aa: CASSLARTSGGQYNEQFF
v_gene: TRBV5-6; d_gene: .; j_gene: TRBJ2-3; abundance: .; CDR3nt: TGTGCCAGCGGCAGGGATAGAGATACGCAGTATTTT; CDR3aa: CASGRDRDTQYF
v_gene: TRBV7-9; d_gene: .; j_gene: TRBJ2-6; abundance: .; CDR3nt: TGTGCCAGCAGCTGGGCTCTGGGGGCCGGGGCCAACGTCCTGACTTTC; CDR3aa: CASSWALGAGANVLTF
v_gene: TRBV6-5; d_gene: .; j_gene: TRBJ1-6; abundance: .; CDR3nt: TGTGCCAGCAGCCTCGCAGCCTATAATTCACCCCTCCACTTT; CDR3aa: CASSLAAYNSPLHF
v_gene: TRBV5-5; d_gene: TRBD1; j_gene: TRBJ1-2; abundance: .; CDR3nt: TGTGCCAGCAGCTTGTCGCAACAGGGGACCGCTAACTATGGCTACACCTTC; CDR3aa: CASSLSQQGTANYGYTF
v_gene: TRBV7-2; d_gene: .; j_gene: TRBJ2-7; abundance: .; CDR3nt: TGTGCCAGCAGCCCCGGACAGTTATTCTACGAGCAGTACTTC; CDR3aa: CASSPGQLFYEQYF
v_gene: TRBV18; d_gene: .; j_gene: TRBJ1-2; abundance: .; CDR3nt: TGTGCCAGCTCACCACTCACGGTCCGAGGCTACACCTTC; CDR3aa: CASSPLTVRGYTF
v_gene: TRBV7-8; d_gene: TRBD1; j_gene: TRBJ2-7; abundance: .; CDR3nt: TGTGCCAGCAGCTCACTCGGACAGGGTGGGTCCTACGAGCAGTACTTC; CDR3aa: CASSSLGQGGSYEQYF
v_gene: TRBV6-5; d_gene: .; j_gene: TRBJ1-3; abundance: .; CDR3nt: TGTGCCAGCAGCACTCAACTCTCTGGAAACACCATATATTTT; CDR3aa: CASSTQLSGNTIYF
v_gene: TRBV28; d_gene: .; j_gene: TRBJ1-2; abundance: few; CDR3nt: TGTGCCAGCGAGTCCGGGGACTGGTATGGCTACACCTTC; CDR3aa: CASESGDWYGYTF
v_gene: TRBV5-1; d_gene: .; j_gene: TRBJ1-1; abundance: .; CDR3nt: TGCGCCAGCAGCCTGCCAGGAGGCCTGAACACTGAAGCTTTCTTT; CDR3aa: CASSLPGGLNTEAFF
v_gene: TRBV29-1; d_gene: .; j_gene: TRBJ1-3; abundance: .; CDR3nt: TGCAGCGTTATGAGCTCTGGAAACACCATATATTTT; CDR3aa: CSVMSSGNTIYF
v_gene: TRBV29-1; d_gene: .; j_gene: TRBJ2-2; abundance: .; CDR3nt: TGCAGCGTTGGGACACCTAACACCGGGGAGCTGTTTTTT; CDR3aa: CSVGTPNTGELFF
v_gene: TRBV7-5; d_gene: .; j_gene: TRBJ1-1; abundance: .; CDR3nt: TGTGCCAACCGGGACAGGGGAAGGGACACTGAAGCTTTCTTT; CDR3aa: CANRDRGRDTEAFF
v_gene: TRBV4-1; d_gene: TRBD2; j_gene: TRBJ2-1; abundance: .; CDR3nt: TGCGCCAGCAGACAAACTACTAGCGGGGGGCCCATGGAGCAGTTCTTC; CDR3aa: CASRQTTSGGPMEQFF
v_gene: TRBV15; d_gene: .; j_gene: TRBJ2-6; abundance: few; CDR3nt: TGTGCCACCAGCAGAGATAGACACTCTGGGGCCAACGTCCTGACTTTC; CDR3aa: CATSRDRHSGANVLTF
v_gene: TRBV7-9; d_gene: .; j_gene: TRBJ1-2; abundance: .; CDR3nt: TGTGCCAGCAGCCCACAAATACGGGACACCCTTTCTGGCTACACCTTC; CDR3aa: CASSPQIRDTLSGYTF
v_gene: TRBV29-1; d_gene: TRBD1; j_gene: TRBJ2-7; abundance: .; CDR3nt: TGCAGCGTGGGAGGGACAGGGGCCTACGAGCAGTACTTC; CDR3aa: CSVGGTGAYEQYF
v_gene: TRBV5-1; d_gene: .; j_gene: TRBJ1-2; abundance: .; CDR3nt: TGCGCCAGCAGCTTGGAACTGGGCTATAACTATGGCTACACCTTC; CDR3aa: CASSLELGYNYGYTF
v_gene: TRBV7-2; d_gene: .; j_gene: TRBJ1-5; abundance: .; CDR3nt: TGTGCCAGCAGCTTAGCACAGGTTGCTCAGCCCCAGCATTTT; CDR3aa: CASSLAQVAQPQHF
v_gene: TRBV30; d_gene: TRBD1; j_gene: TRBJ2-1; abundance: .; CDR3nt: TGTGCCTGGATTCTGGACAGGGGGGGCAATGAGCAGTTCTTC; CDR3aa: CAWILDRGGNEQFF
v_gene: TRBV27; d_gene: TRBD2; j_gene: TRBJ2-1; abundance: .; CDR3nt: TGTGCCAGCAGTTTAGATAGGCGGGGGGGCTATGAGCAGTTCTTC; CDR3aa: CASSLDRRGGYEQFF
v_gene: TRBV11-1; d_gene: TRBD1; j_gene: TRBJ1-1; abundance: .; CDR3nt: TGTGCCAGCAGCCAGAGACAGGGGGGGACTGAAGCTTTCTTT; CDR3aa: CASSQRQGGTEAFF
v_gene: TRBV30; d_gene: .; j_gene: TRBJ2-3; abundance: .; CDR3nt: TGTGCCTGGAGCGACTCAGGGGATACGCAGTATTTT; CDR3aa: CAWSDSGDTQYF
v_gene: TRBV5-6; d_gene: TRBD1; j_gene: TRBJ1-4; abundance: .; CDR3nt: TGTGCCAGCAGCCGAAGACAGGGAGGCGAAAAACTGTTTTTT; CDR3aa: CASSRRQGGEKLFF
v_gene: TRBV10-2; d_gene: .; j_gene: TRBJ1-6; abundance: once; CDR3nt: TGCGCCAGCCTCGAGTCGGCCGGGAGCGGGTCACCCCTCCACTTT; CDR3aa: CASLESAGSGSPLHF
v_gene: TRBV4-1; d_gene: .; j_gene: TRBJ2-7; abundance: .; CDR3nt: TGCGCCAGCAGCCAAGGCAGGGTTATTTACGAGCAGTACTTC; CDR3aa: CASSQGRVIYEQYF
v_gene: TRBV10-3; d_gene: .; j_gene: TRBJ1-2; abundance: .; CDR3nt: TGTGCCATCAGTGAGTCGGGGGAACAGGGTTATGGCTACACCTTC; CDR3aa: CAISESGEQGYGYTF
v_gene: TRBV6-5; d_gene: .; j_gene: TRBJ1-2; abundance: .; CDR3nt: TGTGCCAGCAGGCCGTACGACAGTGCCTATGGCTACACCTTC; CDR3aa: CASRPYDSAYGYTF
v_gene: TRBV19; d_gene: TRBD2; j_gene: TRBJ2-7; abundance: .; CDR3nt: TGTGCCAGTAGTATGGGAGGGAAGTCTGACGAGCAGTACTTC; CDR3aa: CASSMGGKSDEQYF
v_gene: TRBV11-2; d_gene: TRBD1; j_gene: TRBJ1-5; abundance: few; CDR3nt: TGTGCCAGCAGCCCCTGGACAGGGGCAGGAGATCAGCCCCAGCATTTT; CDR3aa: CASSPWTGAGDQPQHF
v_gene: TRBV30; d_gene: .; j_gene: TRBJ2-7; abundance: .; CDR3nt: TGTGCCTCCCAGGGGTACCTTGGCGAGCAGTACTTC; CDR3aa: CASQGYLGEQYF
v_gene: TRBV7-3; d_gene: .; j_gene: TRBJ1-6; abundance: .; CDR3nt: TGTGCCAGCAGCTTCGGGACACCAGCGTCACCCCTCCACTTT; CDR3aa: CASSFGTPASPLHF
v_gene: TRBV7-2; d_gene: TRBD1; j_gene: TRBJ2-7; abundance: .; CDR3nt: TGTGCCAGCAGCTTTCGGACAGGGGGCTACGAGCAGTACTTC; CDR3aa: CASSFRTGGYEQYF
v_gene: TRBV5-4; d_gene: .; j_gene: TRBJ2-5; abundance: .; CDR3nt: TGTGCCAGCAGCCCTGGCGGGGCCACGAAAGAGACCCAGTACTTC; CDR3aa: CASSPGGATKETQYF
v_gene: TRBV5-4; d_gene: .; j_gene: TRBJ1-1; abundance: .; CDR3nt: TGTGCCAGCAGTTCACAACAGGGGAACACTGAAGCTTTCTTT; CDR3aa: CASSSQQGNTEAFF
v_gene: TRBV16; d_gene: .; j_gene: TRBJ1-5; abundance: .; CDR3nt: TGTGCCAGCAGCCAATCGGGTTTTCAGGGCCCCCAGCATTTT; CDR3aa: CASSQSGFQGPQHF
v_gene: TRBV5-4; d_gene: .; j_gene: TRBJ2-7; abundance: .; CDR3nt: TGTGCCAGCAGCGGGGGGGCTGGCTACGAGCAGTACTTC; CDR3aa: CASSGGAGYEQYF
v_gene: TRBV2; d_gene: TRBD1; j_gene: TRBJ1-1; abundance: .; CDR3nt: TGTGCCAGCAGGATCTGGACCATGGACAGGACTGAAGCTTTCTTT; CDR3aa: CASRIWTMDRTEAFF
v_gene: TRBV7-3; d_gene: .; j_gene: TRBJ1-1; abundance: .; CDR3nt: TGTGCCAGCAGCACGTCGGGGGAGGGTACTGAAGCTTTCTTT; CDR3aa: CASSTSGEGTEAFF
v_gene: TRBV4-2; d_gene: .; j_gene: TRBJ2-5; abundance: .; CDR3nt: TGTGCCAGCAGCCAAGGTGGGGGCCCGTACTTC; CDR3aa: CASSQGGGPYF
v_gene: TRBV18; d_gene: .; j_gene: TRBJ2-3; abundance: .; CDR3nt: TGTGCCAGCTCATCGAATGGGGGCATAGATACGCAGTATTTT; CDR3aa: CASSSNGGIDTQYF